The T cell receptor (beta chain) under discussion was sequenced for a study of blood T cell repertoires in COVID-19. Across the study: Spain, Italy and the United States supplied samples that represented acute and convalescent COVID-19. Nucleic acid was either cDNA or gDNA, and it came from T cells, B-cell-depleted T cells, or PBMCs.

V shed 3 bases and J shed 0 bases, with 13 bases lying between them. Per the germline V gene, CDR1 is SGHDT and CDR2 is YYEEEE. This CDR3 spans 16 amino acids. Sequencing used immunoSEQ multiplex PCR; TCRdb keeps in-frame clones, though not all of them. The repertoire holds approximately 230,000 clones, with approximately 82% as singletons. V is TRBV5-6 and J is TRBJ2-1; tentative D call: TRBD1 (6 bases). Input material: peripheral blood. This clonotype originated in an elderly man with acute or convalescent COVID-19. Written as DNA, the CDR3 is TGTGCCAGCAGCTCCGACAGGATTAGCTCCTACAATGAGCAGTTCTTC. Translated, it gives CASSSDRISSYNEQFF.